The clone carrying this TCR beta chain was observed a handful of times. Antigen: not known. J was trimmed by 7 bases and V by 4 bases; bases with no gene match: 16. The CDR3 runs to 16 residues. Germline-derived CDR1 and CDR2 are SGHAT and FQNNGV. These data belong to a study of T cells after yellow fever vaccination. Whole-study results and caveats: Contamination of FACS-sorted repertoires by abundant clonotypes from the bulk population could occur. Faster peaking, at day 5 versus 15, marked a secondary response that was weaker.

TCR cDNA was made by 5'RACE template switching, adding a universal primer site and UMIs. TCRdb redid the calling of the 5' RACE reads with MiXCR, one entry per CDR3 protein. This sample has some 240,000 distinct CDR3 sequences, with about 5.2% found just once. The sequence came from a man in his late teens or twenties who received the YFV17D yellow fever vaccine. Specimen: CD4+ T cells sorted from PBMCs, collected on the day of the yellow fever booster vaccination. The chain joins TRBV11-2 to TRBJ2-7; 7 nucleotides line up with TRBD2. In DNA, the CDR3 is TGTGCCAGCAGCTCAAACAGCGGGGACCCTTCTACGGAGCAGTACTTC. This translates into CASSSNSGDPSTEQYF.